In its sample, the clone carrying this T cell receptor beta chain was seen many times. As yet, its antigen is unknown. This record belongs to a study of T-cell reconstitution after alpha-beta-depleted transplantation in children. For TCRbeta, the library was prepared with unique molecular identifiers. TCRdb processed the PCR reads anew with MiXCR; each CDR3 protein has one entry. The table includes 200,000 to 300,000 distinct CDR3 sequences, roughly a quarter detected once. Study results and limitations: At around two months after transplant, the alpha-beta T cells were reportedly derived from several hundred expanded clones that came from non-depleted graft cells. One year post-transplant, T-cell counts and diversity were largely derived from T cells produced anew.

The CDR3 is made up of 15 amino acids. Germline lookup yields CDR1 DFQATT and CDR2 SNEGSKA (reference sequence). V shed 4 bases and J 1 base; nucleotides not matched to a gene: 10. Sequencing was performed on PBMCs, taken before TCRalphabeta/CD19-depleted stem cell transplant. The source of this sequence is a girl aged 2-10 years with Fanconi anemia, due to receive a stem cell transplant. V gene TRBV20-1 combines with J gene TRBJ2-7; 7 bases map to TRBD2. The chain's CDR3 is CSATWGRAVSYEQYF. The DNA of the CDR3 is TGCAGTGCTACTTGGGGGAGGGCAGTTTCCTACGAGCAGTACTTC.